The rows below give T cell receptor beta chains drawn from one sample of a study of T cell repertoires in cytomegalovirus infection. One entry per CDR3 protein results from TCRdb running MiXCR on the reads. The repertoire has more than 140,000 distinct CDR3 sequences, roughly 6% of them found once; the top ten carry over 15%. The sequencing sample was made of PBMCs. The receptors derive from a human donor in good health (CMV status not recorded). Some clones in this sample may be carry-over from other donors' samples. Both conserved end residues are part of each CDR3. The D gene is left open where the match is weak. Clone size is shown for a subset of rows, as once, few, many or a class of expanded clone.

v_call	j_call	clone_size	d_call	cdr3_aa	cdr3_nt
TRBV19	TRBJ1-1	many	NA	CASSITGVDTEAFF	TGTGCCAGTAGTATCACCGGGGTGGACACTGAAGCTTTCTTT
TRBV2	TRBJ1-5	many	TRBD1	CASSGTGASNQPQHF	TGTGCCAGCAGTGGGACAGGGGCTAGCAATCAGCCCCAGCATTTT
TRBV20-1	TRBJ2-1	NA	NA	CSAADLGHEQFF	TGCAGTGCCGCCGACCTAGGGCATGAGCAGTTCTTC
TRBV10-2	TRBJ2-3	many	TRBD2	CASSEPGGSSTDTQYF	TGCGCCAGCAGTGAGCCCGGGGGGTCCAGCACAGATACGCAGTATTTT
TRBV6-2/TRBV6-3	TRBJ2-1	many	TRBD2	CASSLTGSGAYNEQFF	TGTGCCAGCAGCCTGACAGGTAGCGGGGCATACAATGAGCAGTTCTTC
TRBV6-1	TRBJ2-5	many	TRBD1	CASSVSGTGGRETQYF	TGTGCCAGCAGTGTCTCCGGGACAGGGGGGAGAGAGACCCAGTACTTC
TRBV28	TRBJ1-6	few	TRBD1	CASSLSGQGNSPLHF	TGTGCCAGCAGTTTATCGGGACAGGGGAATTCACCCCTCCACTTT
TRBV12-3/TRBV12-4	TRBJ1-3	many	NA	CASSGTGNTIYF	TGTGCCAGCAGTGGGACGGGAAACACCATATATTTT
TRBV7-2	TRBJ1-1	many	NA	CASSRTPMGAFF	TGTGCCAGCAGCCGAACCCCGATGGGAGCTTTCTTT
TRBV20-1	TRBJ2-7	few	NA	CSASGGSYEQYF	TGCAGTGCTAGCGGGGGTAGCTACGAGCAGTACTTC
TRBV2	TRBJ1-1	few	NA	CASDVNRAGAFF	TGTGCCAGTGACGTGAATAGGGCGGGTGCTTTCTTT
TRBV5-6	TRBJ1-1	few	NA	CASSGDTGSTAEAFF	TGTGCCAGCAGCGGGGATACAGGGAGTACGGCTGAAGCTTTCTTT
TRBV7-8	TRBJ2-5	many	NA	CASSLPIMRQGQETQYF	TGTGCCAGCAGCTTACCGATCATGAGGCAGGGCCAAGAGACCCAGTACTTC
TRBV7-2	TRBJ2-1	many	NA	CASSLGTNSRVNEQFF	TGTGCCAGCAGCCTCGGGACAAACTCGCGGGTCAATGAGCAGTTCTTC
TRBV20-1	TRBJ1-4	NA	NA	CSAHHGGGEKLFF	TGCAGTGCCCACCACGGGGGGGGTGAAAAACTGTTTTTT
TRBV11-1	TRBJ2-3	many	TRBD1	CASSQRTGPDTQYF	TGTGCCAGCAGCCAAAGGACAGGGCCAGATACGCAGTATTTT
TRBV29-1	TRBJ1-2	few	NA	CSVNSNGYTF	TGCAGCGTTAATTCGAATGGCTACACCTTC
TRBV5-4	TRBJ2-1	NA	TRBD2	CASSLALAGYNEQFF	TGTGCCAGCAGCTTGGCTCTAGCGGGTTACAATGAGCAGTTCTTC
TRBV3-1	TRBJ2-7	many	NA	CASSRVGSYEQYF	TGTGCCAGCAGCCGGGTGGGCTCCTACGAGCAGTACTTC
TRBV28	TRBJ2-5	few	TRBD2	CASSLWVPSSGGVMEETQYF	TGTGCCAGCAGTTTATGGGTTCCCAGTAGCGGGGGGGTAATGGAAGAGACCCAGTACTTC
TRBV19	TRBJ2-5	NA	NA	CASSTTGAQETQYF	TGTGCCAGTAGTACGACAGGAGCCCAAGAGACCCAGTACTTC
TRBV10-3	TRBJ1-1	once	NA	CAISVGGGNTEAFF	TGTGCCATCAGTGTGGGGGGGGGGAACACTGAAGCTTTCTTT
TRBV14	TRBJ2-7	many	NA	CASSQVLEVYEQYF	TGTGCCAGCAGCCAAGTTCTAGAGGTATACGAGCAGTACTTC
TRBV18	TRBJ1-1	few	NA	CASSPRAGTIEAFF	TGTGCCAGCTCACCCAGGGCAGGGACCATTGAAGCTTTCTTT
TRBV5-1	TRBJ2-5	few	TRBD2	CASSLRGTSEETQYF	TGCGCCAGCAGCTTGAGGGGGACTAGCGAGGAGACCCAGTACTTC
TRBV12-5	TRBJ1-4	NA	TRBD1	CASGPSWDRGSNEKLFF	TGTGCTAGTGGTCCCTCCTGGGACAGGGGATCTAATGAAAAACTGTTTTTT
TRBV15	TRBJ2-3	many	TRBD1	CATSSGTEADTQYF	TGTGCCACCAGCAGCGGGACAGAAGCAGATACGCAGTATTTT
TRBV12-3/TRBV12-4	TRBJ1-2	NA	NA	CASSLSPRHGYTF	TGTGCCAGCAGTCTCTCTCCTAGGCATGGCTACACCTTC
TRBV20-1	TRBJ2-7	few	NA	CSASRTNEQYF	TGCAGTGCTAGCCGGACAAACGAGCAGTACTTC
TRBV12-3/TRBV12-4	TRBJ1-3	many	NA	CASSRTVAGNTIYF	TGTGCCAGCAGTCGGACCGTAGCTGGAAACACCATATATTTT
TRBV6-1	TRBJ2-5	many	TRBD2	CASSGLAGKETQYF	TGTGCCAGCAGTGGACTAGCGGGGAAAGAGACCCAGTACTTC
TRBV19	TRBJ2-1	NA	TRBD1	CASSRGPYNEQFF	TGTGCCAGTTCTAGGGGGCCCTACAATGAGCAGTTCTTC
TRBV20-1	TRBJ2-3	NA	NA	CSGGLGIDTQYF	TGCAGTGGGGGCCTGGGTATAGATACGCAGTATTTT
TRBV20-1	TRBJ1-5	many	TRBD1	CSARTGGMRQPQHF	TGCAGTGCAAGGACAGGGGGCATGAGGCAGCCCCAGCATTTT
TRBV7-9	TRBJ2-3	NA	TRBD2	CASSWSGGTDTQYF	TGTGCCAGCAGCTGGAGCGGGGGCACAGATACGCAGTATTTT
TRBV11-3	TRBJ2-2	many	NA	CASSFFSDVGAGELFF	TGTGCCAGCAGCTTTTTCTCGGACGTTGGCGCCGGGGAGCTGTTTTTT
TRBV28	TRBJ1-2	NA	NA	CASSLALHYTF	TGTGCCAGCAGTTTGGCTCTTCATTACACCTTC
TRBV24-1	TRBJ1-2	many	TRBD1	CATSDFGRTGRSGYTF	TGTGCCACCAGTGATTTCGGGCGGACAGGGAGAAGTGGCTACACCTTC
TRBV29-1	TRBJ1-2	NA	NA	CSVPRAGDGSGTF	TGCAGCGTCCCACGGGCAGGGGACGGGTCGGGCACCTTC
TRBV20-1	TRBJ2-1	few	NA	CSARGSAPRGQKSYNEQFF	TGCAGTGCTAGAGGGTCGGCGCCCCGCGGCCAGAAGTCCTACAATGAGCAGTTCTTC
TRBV7-8	TRBJ2-2	many	TRBD2	CASSLMWWGSGGDTGELFF	TGTGCCAGCAGCTTAATGTGGTGGGGTAGCGGGGGAGACACCGGGGAGCTGTTTTTT
TRBV20-1	TRBJ2-7	NA	TRBD1	CSAPGTESYEQYF	TGCAGTGCTCCCGGGACAGAATCCTACGAGCAGTACTTC
TRBV7-2	TRBJ1-5	many	TRBD1	CASSLSGTGENQPQHF	TGTGCCAGCAGCTTAAGCGGGACAGGGGAAAATCAGCCCCAGCATTTT
TRBV7-3	TRBJ2-1	many	TRBD2	CASSLLAGDYEQFF	TGTGCCAGCAGCCTATTGGCGGGGGACTATGAGCAGTTCTTC
TRBV7-2	TRBJ1-5	NA	NA	CASSPESNPHQHF	TGTGCCAGCAGCCCTGAGAGCAATCCGCACCAGCATTTT
TRBV2	TRBJ2-2	few	NA	CASSEVRGGTGELFF	TGTGCCAGCAGTGAAGTGAGGGGCGGCACCGGGGAGCTGTTTTTT
TRBV7-6	TRBJ2-1	many	NA	CASSLGLSRNEQFF	TGTGCCAGCAGCTTAGGGTTGTCCCGTAATGAGCAGTTCTTC
TRBV7-2	TRBJ2-4	many	TRBD2	CASSLAGEKNIQYF	TGTGCCAGCAGCCTAGCGGGGGAAAAAAACATTCAGTACTTC
TRBV7-2	TRBJ2-3	many	TRBD2	CASSPRLAAPTDTQYF	TGTGCCAGCAGCCCCCGACTAGCGGCGCCCACAGATACGCAGTATTTT
TRBV11-1	TRBJ2-3	many	NA	CASMGQGSSRTQYF	TGTGCCAGCATGGGACAAGGATCCTCGCGTACGCAGTATTTT
TRBV7-9	TRBJ1-1	many	NA	CASSLAVMNTEAFF	TGTGCCAGCAGCTTAGCAGTGATGAACACTGAAGCTTTCTTT
TRBV5-5	TRBJ2-1	many	TRBD1	CASSSLTGTGRVNEQFF	TGTGCCAGCAGCTCCCTGACCGGGACAGGGAGGGTCAATGAGCAGTTCTTC
TRBV7-2	TRBJ1-5	many	NA	CASRRGLGGNQPQHF	TGTGCCAGCAGGAGGGGATTAGGGGGCAATCAGCCCCAGCATTTT
TRBV10-3	TRBJ2-3	few	NA	CAISEGHVDTQYF	TGTGCCATCAGTGAGGGACACGTCGATACGCAGTATTTT
TRBV7-9	TRBJ2-1	many	NA	CASSFSGQHNEQFF	TGTGCCAGCAGCTTCAGCGGACAGCACAATGAGCAGTTCTTC